Listed below are T cell receptor beta chains from one sample, sequenced in a study of cytomegalovirus exposure and HLA in healthy donors. TCRdb's copy holds only in-frame clones and misses some; the assay was immunoSEQ multiplex PCR. The sample records just under 65,000 clones, roughly 75% being singletons. The sequenced sample was PBMCs. These receptors were collected from a woman aged 25 to 39 in good health and CMV-seronegative. Both conserved end residues are part of each CDR3. The order of the fields is V gene, D gene, J gene, CDR3 protein. The D gene is left open where the match is weak.

>TRBV29-1|NA|TRBJ2-4
CSVEEEAGNIQYF
>TRBV7-9|TRBD2|TRBJ2-1
CASSTSGSSYNEQFF
>TRBV6-5|NA|TRBJ1-4
CAAAQRAANEKLFF
>TRBV2|NA|TRBJ1-1
CASSEVSRGNTEAFF
>TRBV6-1|NA|TRBJ1-2
CASSELRGTNYGYTF
>TRBV30|TRBD2|TRBJ2-2
CAWRLAVNTGELFF
>TRBV30|NA|TRBJ1-2
CAWSRQNYGYTF
>TRBV10-3|NA|TRBJ1-3
CAISTIQGNAGNTIYF
>TRBV6-1|NA|TRBJ1-2
CASRWGGEDNGYTF
>TRBV29-1|NA|TRBJ1-2
CSVELQQPPSFWGYTF
>TRBV7-2|TRBD1|TRBJ1-2
CASSLQGQTNYGYTF
>TRBV27|TRBD2|TRBJ2-7
CASSLRGGRSYEQYF
>TRBV7-9|NA|TRBJ2-1
CASSLDGGVKLF
>TRBV7-9|TRBD2|TRBJ2-2
CASSRLSAGDNTGELFF
>TRBV10-2|TRBD1|TRBJ2-1
CASSEYRGNEQFF
>TRBV7-8|TRBD1|TRBJ1-4
CASSLAGDRRNEKLFF